This T cell receptor beta chain was observed in a study of blood T cell repertoires in COVID-19. In germline, CDR1 is SGDLS, CDR2 YYNGEE. The ends were cut back, 1 base at V and 6 bases at J, with 10 bases in the middle. The CDR3 covers 13 residues. Method: immunoSEQ multiplex PCR; TCRdb's copy keeps in-frame clones and lacks some. This table has 270,000 or so clones, more than 80% appearing once. The sequence derives from a woman in her 30s with active or convalescent COVID-19. The source material was peripheral blood. V usage is TRBV9 and J usage is TRBJ1-2; weak D call: TRBD1 (5 bases). The CDR3 bases are TGTGCCAGCAGCGTATATGGGGCCCATGGCTACACCTTC. Protein: CASSVYGAHGYTF.